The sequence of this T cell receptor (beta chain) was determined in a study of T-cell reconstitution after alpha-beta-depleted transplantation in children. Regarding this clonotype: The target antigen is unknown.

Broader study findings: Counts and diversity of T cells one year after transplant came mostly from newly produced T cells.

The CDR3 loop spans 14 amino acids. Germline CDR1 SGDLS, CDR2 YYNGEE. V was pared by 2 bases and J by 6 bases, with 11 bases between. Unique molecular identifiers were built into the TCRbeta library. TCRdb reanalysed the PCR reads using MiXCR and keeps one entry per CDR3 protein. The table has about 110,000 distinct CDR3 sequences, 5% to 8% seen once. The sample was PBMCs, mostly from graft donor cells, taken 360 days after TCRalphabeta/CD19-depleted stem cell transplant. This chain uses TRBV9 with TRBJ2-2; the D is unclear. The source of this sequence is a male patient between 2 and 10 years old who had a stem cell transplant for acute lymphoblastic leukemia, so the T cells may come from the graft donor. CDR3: CASSVRTSAGELFF. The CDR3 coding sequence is TGTGCCAGCAGCGTGAGGACCTCGGCCGGGGAGCTGTTTTTT. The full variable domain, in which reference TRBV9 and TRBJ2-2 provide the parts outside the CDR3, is DSGVTQTPKHLITATGQRVTLRCSPRSGDLSVYWYQQSLDQGLQFLIQYYNGEERAKGNILERFSAQQFPDLHSELNLSSLELGDSALYFCASSVRTSAGELFFGEGSRLTVL.